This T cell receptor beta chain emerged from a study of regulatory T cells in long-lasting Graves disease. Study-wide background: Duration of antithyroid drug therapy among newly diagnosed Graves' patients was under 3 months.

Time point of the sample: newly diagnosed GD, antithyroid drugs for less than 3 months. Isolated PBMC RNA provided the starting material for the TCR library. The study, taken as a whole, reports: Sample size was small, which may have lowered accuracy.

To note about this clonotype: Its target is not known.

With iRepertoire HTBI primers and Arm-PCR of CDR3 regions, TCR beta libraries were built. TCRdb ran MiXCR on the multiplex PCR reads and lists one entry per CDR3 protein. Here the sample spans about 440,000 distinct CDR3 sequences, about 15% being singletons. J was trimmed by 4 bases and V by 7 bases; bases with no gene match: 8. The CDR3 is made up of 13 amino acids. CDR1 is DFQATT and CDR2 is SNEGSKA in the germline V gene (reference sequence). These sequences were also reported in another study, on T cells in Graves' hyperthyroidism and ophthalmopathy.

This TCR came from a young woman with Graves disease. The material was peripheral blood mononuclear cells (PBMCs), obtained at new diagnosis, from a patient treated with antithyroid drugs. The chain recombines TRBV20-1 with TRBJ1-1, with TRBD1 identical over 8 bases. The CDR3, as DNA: TGCAGTGAGACAGGGGCCTCGAGCACTGAAGCTTTCTTT. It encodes CSETGASSTEAFF.